The source of this T cell receptor beta chain is a study of human T cells and chemical hapten exposure. This clonotype was counted ten times or more. From germline, CDR1 is MNHEY and CDR2 SMNVEV (reference sequence). The CDR3 loop spans 12 amino acids. Trimming pared 9 bases from V and 5 bases from J, leaving 13 bases between. Whole blood, unfractionated, served as the material for total RNA extraction. TCRdb independently ran MiXCR on the 5' RACE reads; one entry per CDR3 protein. Of 130,000 or so distinct CDR3 sequences in the sample, around 4.4% were seen once. This sequence was found in a female donor in good health. V is TRBV27 and J is TRBJ1-2; a weak D match, TRBD1 (5 bases). The CDR3 sequence: CASYRGDYGYTF. DNA of the CDR3: TGTGCCAGTTATAGGGGTGATTATGGCTACACCTTC.